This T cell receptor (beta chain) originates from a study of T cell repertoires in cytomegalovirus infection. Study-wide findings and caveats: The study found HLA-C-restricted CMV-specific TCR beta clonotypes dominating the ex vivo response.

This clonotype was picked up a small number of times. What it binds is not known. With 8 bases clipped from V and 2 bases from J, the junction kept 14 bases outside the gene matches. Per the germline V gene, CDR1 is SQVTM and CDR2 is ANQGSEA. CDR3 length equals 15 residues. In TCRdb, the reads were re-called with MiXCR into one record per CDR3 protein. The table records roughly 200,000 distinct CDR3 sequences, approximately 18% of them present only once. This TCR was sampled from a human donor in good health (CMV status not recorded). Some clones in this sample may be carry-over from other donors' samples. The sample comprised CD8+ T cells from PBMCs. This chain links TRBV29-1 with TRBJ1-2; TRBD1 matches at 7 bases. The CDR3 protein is CSLWDSSPGNYGYTF. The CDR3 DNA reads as TGCAGCTTATGGGACAGCTCGCCTGGGAACTATGGCTACACCTTC. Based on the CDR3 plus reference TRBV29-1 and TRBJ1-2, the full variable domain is SAVISQKPSRDICQRGTSLTIQCQVDSQVTMMFWYRQQPGQSLTLIATANQGSEATYESGFVIDKFPISRPNLTFSTLTVSNMSPEDSSIYLCSLWDSSPGNYGYTFGSGTRLTVV.